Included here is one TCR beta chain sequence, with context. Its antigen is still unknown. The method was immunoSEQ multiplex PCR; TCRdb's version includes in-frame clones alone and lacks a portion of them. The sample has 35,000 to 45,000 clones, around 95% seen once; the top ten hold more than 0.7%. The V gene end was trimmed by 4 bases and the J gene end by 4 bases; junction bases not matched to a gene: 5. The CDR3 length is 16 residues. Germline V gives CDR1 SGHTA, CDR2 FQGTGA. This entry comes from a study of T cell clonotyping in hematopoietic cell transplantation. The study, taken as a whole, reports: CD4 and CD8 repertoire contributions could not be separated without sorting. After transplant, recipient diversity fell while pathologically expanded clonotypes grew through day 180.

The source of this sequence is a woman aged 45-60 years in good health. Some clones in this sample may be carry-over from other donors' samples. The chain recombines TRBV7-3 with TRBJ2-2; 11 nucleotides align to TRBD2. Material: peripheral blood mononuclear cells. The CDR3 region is CASSSLAGAATGELFF. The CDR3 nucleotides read TGTGCCAGCAGCTCACTAGCGGGGGCGGCCACCGGGGAGCTGTTTTTT.